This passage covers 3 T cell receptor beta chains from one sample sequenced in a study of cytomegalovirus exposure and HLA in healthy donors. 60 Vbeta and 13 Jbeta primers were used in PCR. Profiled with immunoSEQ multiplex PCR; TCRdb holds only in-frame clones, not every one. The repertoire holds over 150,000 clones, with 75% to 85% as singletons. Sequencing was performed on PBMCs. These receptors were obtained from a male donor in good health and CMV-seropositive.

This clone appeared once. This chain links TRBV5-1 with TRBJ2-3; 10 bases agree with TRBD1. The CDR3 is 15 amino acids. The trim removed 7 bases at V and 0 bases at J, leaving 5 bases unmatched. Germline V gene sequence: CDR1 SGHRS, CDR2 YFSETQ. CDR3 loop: CASRTGGSSTDTQYF. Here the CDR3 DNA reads TGCGCCAGCCGGACAGGGGGGTCCAGCACAGATACGCAGTATTTT.

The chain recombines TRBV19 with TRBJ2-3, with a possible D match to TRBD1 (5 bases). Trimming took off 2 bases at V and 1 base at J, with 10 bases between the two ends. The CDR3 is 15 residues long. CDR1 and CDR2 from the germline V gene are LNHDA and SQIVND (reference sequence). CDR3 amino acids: CASSINGRGTDTQYF. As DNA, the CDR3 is TGTGCCAGTAGTATAAATGGCAGGGGCACAGATACGCAGTATTTT.

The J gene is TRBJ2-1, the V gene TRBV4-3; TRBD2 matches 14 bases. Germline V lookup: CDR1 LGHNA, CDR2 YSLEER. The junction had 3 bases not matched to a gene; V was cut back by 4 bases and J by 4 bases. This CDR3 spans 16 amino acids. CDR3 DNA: TGCGCCAGCAGCCTCGGGACTAGCGGGGGTTACAATGAGCAGTTCTTC. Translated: CASSLGTSGGYNEQFF.